Listed below are T cell receptor beta chains from one sample, sequenced in a study of PD-L1 blockade in urothelial cancer. Profiling relied on immunoSEQ multiplex PCR, and the TCRdb table lists in-frame clones only, not all of them. This table has 85,000 to 130,000 clones, around 90% appearing once. The specimen comprised PBMCs, sampled around atezolizumab (anti-PD-L1) treatment. All receptors derive from a woman over 75 with urothelial cancer. CDR3s include the opening cysteine and the closing phenylalanine or tryptophan. D genes are given only for firm matches. Expanded clones are given a class, and other clones once, few, many or no size at all.

DNA,CDR3,J,V,size,D
TGTGCCAGCAGTATAGGGGGTAGCACTGAAGCTTTCTTT,CASSIGGSTEAFF,TRBJ1-1,TRBV2,NA,NA
TGTGCCAGCAGTTTCCCGACTAGCGGGAGCCTATTACAAGAGACCCAGTACTTC,CASSFPTSGSLLQETQYF,TRBJ2-5,TRBV28,NA,TRBD2
TGTGCCAGTAGTATATTAGGGGGAGTCGGAAATGAGCAGTTCTTC,CASSILGGVGNEQFF,TRBJ2-1,TRBV19,NA,NA
TGTGCCAGCAGCCCCGGGACTAGCGGGAGACCCTCCTACAATGAGCAGTTCTTC,CASSPGTSGRPSYNEQFF,TRBJ2-1,TRBV5-4,NA,TRBD2
TGTGCCAGCAGCTTAAAGGAAGCGGGACCTTCCCGGAAGTTCTTC,CASSLKEAGPSRKFF,TRBJ2-1,TRBV7-8,NA,TRBD2
NA,CASSISSVRGNEKLFF,TRBJ1-4,TRBV27,NA,NA
TGTGCCAGCAGCCAGGCACTAGCGGGGAACCACAATGAGCAGTTCTTC,CASSQALAGNHNEQFF,TRBJ2-1,TRBV4-2,NA,TRBD2
TGTGCCAGCAGCCGTAGCTTCAGAGGAGACTACGAGCAGTACTTC,CASSRSFRGDYEQYF,TRBJ2-7,TRBV5-6,NA,NA
TGTGCCTGTCACCCGGGACAGGGCAATCAGCCCCAGCATTTT,CACHPGQGNQPQHF,TRBJ1-5,TRBV30,NA,TRBD1
TGTGCCAGCAGTGTAGCCGGCGACCGAGGCTCTGGGGCCAACGTCCTGACTTTC,CASSVAGDRGSGANVLTF,TRBJ2-6,TRBV28,NA,NA
TGTGCCAGCAGCCGGGACGGGAGTTCCTACGAGCAGTACTTC,CASSRDGSSYEQYF,TRBJ2-7,TRBV2,NA,NA
TGCAGTGCTACGGGGGGCGGGGGAGCTTTCTTT,CSATGGGGAFF,TRBJ1-1,TRBV20-1,NA,NA
TGTGCCAGCAGTTACGACAGGGTGAACACTGAAGCTTTCTTT,CASSYDRVNTEAFF,TRBJ1-1,TRBV6-5,NA,TRBD1
TGTGCCAGCAGTTCTGCGGACAGGGTAGATACTGAAGCTTTCTTT,CASSSADRVDTEAFF,TRBJ1-1,TRBV6-5,NA,TRBD1
TGTGCCAGCAGTTTCAGGGGATACAATCAGCCCCAGCATTTT,CASSFRGYNQPQHF,TRBJ1-5,TRBV27,NA,NA
TGCGCCAGCACGGCTAGCGGGCGCACAGATACGCAGTATTTT,CASTASGRTDTQYF,TRBJ2-3,TRBV10-2,NA,TRBD2
TGTGCCAGCAGCCCTACAGGGAGAAACACCATATATTTT,CASSPTGRNTIYF,TRBJ1-3,TRBV9,NA,NA
TGTGCCAGCAGTGAATTAGCGAATCTCTACAATGAGCAGTTCTTC,CASSELANLYNEQFF,TRBJ2-1,TRBV25-1,NA,NA
TGCGCCAGCAGCCAAGTCGTTGACAGGGGAGGGGAGACCCAGTACTTC,CASSQVVDRGGETQYF,TRBJ2-5,TRBV4-1,few,NA
TGCGCCAGCAGCTTGGATTGGACTAACCGAGAAGCTTTCTTT,CASSLDWTNREAFF,TRBJ1-1,TRBV5-1,NA,NA
TGTGCCACCAGCCCTTCACAGGGGTACCAAGAGACCCAGTACTTC,CATSPSQGYQETQYF,TRBJ2-5,TRBV15,NA,TRBD1
TGTGCCAGCAGTGAACGGCGGGAAAACACCGGGGAGCTGTTTTTT,CASSERRENTGELFF,TRBJ2-2,TRBV2,NA,NA
TGTGCCAGTAGTAGGACCGAGGGAGGGGATAATGAGCAGTTCTTC,CASSRTEGGDNEQFF,TRBJ2-1,TRBV19,NA,TRBD2
TGCAGCGTGGCAGGACAGGACAATCAGCCCCAGCATTTT,CSVAGQDNQPQHF,TRBJ1-5,TRBV29-1,few,TRBD1
TGTGCCAGCAGCTCGTTCCCACTAGCGGGAGCGACTGAGCAGTTCTTC,CASSSFPLAGATEQFF,TRBJ2-1,TRBV5-6,NA,TRBD2
TGTGCCAGTACCATCAGGGGGGACACTGAAGCTTTCTTT,CASTIRGDTEAFF,TRBJ1-1,TRBV19,once,TRBD1
TGTGCCAGCAGTGAACAGGGTATCGGCTACACCTTC,CASSEQGIGYTF,TRBJ1-2,TRBV25-1,NA,NA
TGTGCCTGGTTAACAGCGAACACTGAAGCTTTCTTT,CAWLTANTEAFF,TRBJ1-1,TRBV30,NA,NA
TGTGCCAGTAGTCCGGGACAGGGGACCCTTAACACAGATACGCAGTATTTT,CASSPGQGTLNTDTQYF,TRBJ2-3,TRBV19,NA,TRBD1
TGCGCCAGCAGTGAGTCGGCTAGCGGGAATGAGCAGTTCTTC,CASSESASGNEQFF,TRBJ2-1,TRBV10-1,NA,TRBD2
TGTGCCTGGAGCCTAGGGTCCAGCGGGAGATCCGAGACCCAGTACTTC,CAWSLGSSGRSETQYF,TRBJ2-5,TRBV30,NA,TRBD2
TGCGCCAGCAGCTTGGGGGGGGTCGGGGGCACTGAAGCTTTCTTT,CASSLGGVGGTEAFF,TRBJ1-1,TRBV5-1,NA,NA
TGTGCCAGCACTGGAACAGACCGCACAGATACGCAGTATTTT,CASTGTDRTDTQYF,TRBJ2-3,TRBV5-6,once,NA
TGCGCCAGCAGCCAATGGGGACAGGGGGGCCTTAGGACTGGGGCCAACGTCCTGACTTTC,CASSQWGQGGLRTGANVLTF,TRBJ2-6,TRBV4-1,NA,TRBD1
TGTGCCAGCAGCCAGGGGACTAGCGGGAAATACAATGAGCAGTTCTTC,CASSQGTSGKYNEQFF,TRBJ2-1,TRBV4-2,NA,TRBD2
TGTGCCAGCAGCACAGGGTTGCCCTCTGGAAACACCATATATTTT,CASSTGLPSGNTIYF,TRBJ1-3,TRBV6-5,NA,NA
TGCGCCAGCAGCGCCCCCAGCGACAGTACTAACTATGGCTACACCTTC,CASSAPSDSTNYGYTF,TRBJ1-2,TRBV5-1,NA,NA
TGTGCCAGCAGTGAACTCGCAGGGACTGGGGAAAAACTGTTTTTT,CASSELAGTGEKLFF,TRBJ1-4,TRBV6-1,NA,NA
TGCGCCAGCAGCCGGGACAGCTACGAGCAGTACTTC,CASSRDSYEQYF,TRBJ2-7,TRBV5-1,NA,TRBD1
TGTGCCAGCAGTCGTCGGAGCAATCAGCCCCAGCATTTT,CASSRRSNQPQHF,TRBJ1-5,TRBV27,NA,NA
TGTGCCAGCAGCATACCGGGACTAGCGGGAAGGGGCCCCTACGAGCAGTACTTC,CASSIPGLAGRGPYEQYF,TRBJ2-7,TRBV7-2,NA,TRBD2
TGTGCCAGCAGCCCGGGAGCGGGAGGGCGCGAGCAGTACTTC,CASSPGAGGREQYF,TRBJ2-7,TRBV5-4,NA,TRBD2
TGTGCCAGCGAGCGGGGATCGTACCAAGAGACCCAGTACTTC,CASERGSYQETQYF,TRBJ2-5,TRBV28,NA,TRBD2
TGTGCCAGCAGCTCGACAGGGGTCGGCCCCGGGGAGCTGTTTTTT,CASSSTGVGPGELFF,TRBJ2-2,TRBV7-7,NA,TRBD1
TGTGCCAGCAGTTTATCCCTAGAGGCTGAAGCTTTCTTT,CASSLSLEAEAFF,TRBJ1-1,TRBV27,NA,NA
TGTGCCAGCAGGATAGGGACAGGGTACAACGAGCAGTACTTC,CASRIGTGYNEQYF,TRBJ2-7,TRBV6-1,once,TRBD1
TGTGCCAGCAGTTTGTCCGGGACAGGGCCCTATGGCTACACCTTC,CASSLSGTGPYGYTF,TRBJ1-2,TRBV28,NA,TRBD1
TGTGCCAGCAGTTCGACAGGGGGTATTTACGAGCAGTACTTC,CASSSTGGIYEQYF,TRBJ2-7,TRBV28,NA,TRBD1
TGTGCCATCAGCGACCTAGGGGGCAATGAGCAGTTCTTC,CAISDLGGNEQFF,TRBJ2-1,TRBV10-3,NA,NA
TGTGCCAGCAGCTCCCCGGACAGGGTGGGCACTGAAGCTTTCTTT,CASSSPDRVGTEAFF,TRBJ1-1,TRBV5-4,NA,TRBD1
TGCGCCAGCAGCTTGGACGGGTCCGGGGAGCTGTTTTTT,CASSLDGSGELFF,TRBJ2-2,TRBV5-1,NA,NA
TGCGCCAGCAGCGGGATGGGACAGCCTAACTATGGCTACACCTTC,CASSGMGQPNYGYTF,TRBJ1-2,TRBV5-1,NA,TRBD1
TGTGCCAGTAGTATGGGGGGAAAAACTGAAGCTTTCTTT,CASSMGGKTEAFF,TRBJ1-1,TRBV19,NA,NA
TGTGCCTGGGATGACGGGGAGGACCAGCCCCAGCATTTT,CAWDDGEDQPQHF,TRBJ1-5,TRBV30,once,NA
TGTGCCAGCAGAAAGCGGGACACCTACGAGCAGTACTTC,CASRKRDTYEQYF,TRBJ2-7,TRBV27,once,NA
TGTGCCAGCAGCAGGGGACTAGCGGGGGGGCAAAGCACCGGGGAGCTGTTTTTT,CASSRGLAGGQSTGELFF,TRBJ2-2,TRBV7-9,NA,TRBD2